The 7 T cell receptor beta chains below all came from one sample that was sequenced in a study of cytomegalovirus exposure and HLA in healthy donors. Researchers ran the PCR with 60 Vbeta and 13 Jbeta primers. Repertoires were generated with immunoSEQ multiplex PCR, while TCRdb's copy carries only in-frame clones and drops some. The sample yields over 250,000 clones, approximately 70% seen once. The specimen sequenced was PBMCs. These receptors came from a female donor in good health and CMV-seronegative.

CDR3 bases: TGTGCCAGCAGTGAAGGTTTTTCGGGGTGGGCGGAGCAGTACTTC. Protein: CASSEGFSGWAEQYF. The chain carries TRBV6-1 and TRBJ2-7; D is perhaps TRBD2 (5 bases). Germline loops: CDR1 MNHNS, CDR2 SASEGT. The germline V and J ends were trimmed by 1 base and 7 bases, with 17 bases remaining between them. This CDR3 comprises 15 residues.

The chain has TRBV11-3 and TRBJ2-3; 7 bases are a match to TRBD2. V lost 1 base to trimming and J lost 0 bases; unmatched junction nucleotides: 10. From germline, CDR1 is SGHNT and CDR2 YENEEA. The CDR3 consists of 18 residues. This CDR3 is CASSLGLTAGASTDTQYF. In nucleotides, the CDR3 is TGTGCCAGCAGCTTAGGTTTGACCGCGGGAGCTAGCACAGATACGCAGTATTTT.

V usage is TRBV9 and J usage is TRBJ2-7; 7 bases are a match to TRBD2. Per germline, CDR1 SGDLS and CDR2 YYNGEE. The CDR3 consists of 16 residues. Trimming cost V 0 bases and J 2 bases; bases outside gene matches: 8. CDR3 sequence: CASSVDFGGGTYEQYF. CDR3 bases: TGTGCCAGCAGCGTAGATTTCGGGGGAGGGACCTACGAGCAGTACTTC.

CDR3 sequence: CASSPVASGDVEQYF. The CDR3 bases are TGTGCCAGCTCACCTGTTGCTAGCGGGGACGTCGAGCAGTACTTC. This sequence joins TRBV18 and TRBJ2-7; 9 positions match TRBD2. Trimming removed 3 bases from V and 6 bases from J; junction bases left unmatched: 9. CDR1 and CDR2 (germline): KGHSH, LQKENI. This CDR3 has 15 residues. Full variable domain (outside the CDR3, taken from reference TRBV18 and TRBJ2-7): NAGVMQNPRHLVRRRGQEARLRCSPMKGHSHVYWYRQLPEEGLKFMVYLQKENIIDESGMPKERFSAEFPKEGPSILRIQQVVRGDSAAYFCASSPVASGDVEQYFGPGTRLTVT.

DNA for the CDR3: TGTGCCAGCAGCTTTGGGGGGAATGATGAAAAACTGTTTTTT. Its protein is CASSFGGNDEKLFF. This chain links TRBV7-9 with TRBJ1-4; the D gene is possibly TRBD1 (5 bases). The CDR3 is made up of 14 amino acids. Germline CDR1 SEHNR, CDR2 FQNEAQ (reference sequence). Between the trimmed V and J ends, which lost 3 bases and 6 bases, there was a span of 11 bases.

The chain recombines TRBV7-9 with TRBJ2-1; 7 positions match TRBD2. The CDR3 contains 16 residues. CDR1 and CDR2 (germline): SEHNR, FQNEAQ (reference sequence). V trimming: 3 bases; J trimming: 1 base; junction bases outside the gene matches: 6. The CDR3 sequence: CASSFNGGGSYNEQFF. The CDR3 DNA follows: TGTGCCAGCAGCTTTAACGGCGGGGGATCCTACAATGAGCAGTTCTTC.

This clone has a handful of counts. This chain uses TRBV11-2 with TRBJ2-7; TRBD1 matches at 7 bases. The J segment lost 5 bases and the V segment lost 0 bases, leaving 7 bases of the junction unmatched. Germline V gives CDR1 SGHAT, CDR2 FQNNGV. This CDR3 region has 15 residues. The CDR3 region has the DNA TGTGCCAGCAGCTTAGAGGGACAGAAGTCCGACGAGCAGTACTTC. Its protein product is CASSLEGQKSDEQYF. Complete variable domain (other parts from reference TRBV11-2 and TRBJ2-7): EAGVAQSPRYKIIEKRQSVAFWCNPISGHATLYWYQQILGQGPKLLIQFQNNGVVDDSQLPKDRFSAERLKGVDSTLKIQPAKLEDSAVYLCASSLEGQKSDEQYFGPGTRLTVT.